This T cell receptor beta chain came from a study of shared clonotypes between healthy human individuals. About the study: The study used three CD4 naive, three CD4 memory, two CD8 naive and one CD8 memory plate per donor.

Some clones are missing from TCRdb's copy, which holds only in-frame ones; the method was immunoSEQ multiplex PCR. The sample gives more than 200,000 clones, approximately 70% of which show up once; 11% is in the top ten. The CDR3 loop spans 15 amino acids. V lost 5 bases, J lost 0 bases, and 3 bases stayed unmatched. Germline V CDR1 and CDR2: SGHNT, YENEEA. In the CD4+ fraction, cells were divided into CD45RA+ naive and CD45RA-negative memory subsets. Study results and caveats: Sorted-subset sequencing, rarefaction showed, was incomplete despite large depth. Sharing across four donors was highest in naive CD4 (roughly 5%) and lowest in memory CD8 (roughly 0.4%).

On this clone itself: Antigen: not known.

The specimen was memory CD4+ T cells sorted from blood. As to subset: CD45RA-negative fraction. The sequence derives from a man aged 25-45 years in good health. V is TRBV11-3 and J is TRBJ2-7, with TRBD2 identical over 11 bases. CDR3 amino acids: CASSPTSGSSYEQYF. In DNA, the CDR3 is TGTGCCAGCAGCCCTACTAGCGGGAGCTCCTACGAGCAGTACTTC.